The 5 T cell receptor beta chains below were found in one sample sequenced in a study of blood T cells in healthy people across ages. Primed by a sample-barcoded 5' primer and a J-beta primer mix, a second PCR proceeded for roughly 6 to 12 cycles. Each CDR3 protein gets one entry after TCRdb re-called the 5' RACE reads with MiXCR. The table has approximately 1.5 million distinct CDR3 sequences, 35% to 45% seen once; the top ten hold around 4%. Sequencing was done on a sample of blood. Source of these receptors: a woman younger than 30 in good health.

The table lists this clonotype with a few counts. The rearrangement uses TRBV11-2 and TRBJ2-5; TRBD1 matches at 8 bases. Germline CDR1 and CDR2: SGHAT and FQNNGV. Losses at the gene ends were 7 bases for V and 3 bases for J; bases not matched to a gene: 7. The CDR3 consists of 14 residues. CDR3 in DNA: TGTGCCAGCAAACCTGAGACAGGGGAAGAGACCCAGTACTTC. Its translation is CASKPETGEETQYF.

This clonotype was counted a few times. CDR3 loop: CAISESGRVGEQYF. The CDR3 DNA reads TGTGCCATCAGTGAGTCGGGCAGGGTGGGTGAGCAGTACTTC. The rearrangement uses TRBV10-3 and TRBJ2-7; possibly TRBD1 for D (5 bases). In germline, CDR1 is ENHRY, CDR2 SYGVKD. The CDR3 has 14 amino acids. The germline V and J ends were trimmed by 0 bases and 7 bases, with 13 bases remaining between them.

This clonotype was observed a few times. The chain employs TRBV4-1 and TRBJ1-2, with D hard to call. The CDR3 contains 16 residues. Trimming took 0 bases from V and 6 from J, leaving 17 bases between them. Germline V CDR1 and CDR2: MGHRA, YSYEKL. The DNA of the CDR3 is TGCGCCAGCAGCCAAGATCCAGGCAGAGGCTACGATGGCTACACCTTC. It encodes CASSQDPGRGYDGYTF.

The J gene is TRBJ2-7, the V gene TRBV4-2; TRBD2 might be the D (5 bases). The length of the CDR3 is 14 residues. V gave up 2 bases and J gave up 3 bases, with 11 bases separating them. Germline lookup yields CDR1 LGHNA and CDR2 YNFKEQ. Here the CDR3 DNA reads TGTGCCAGCAGCCAAAGGCCAGCGGACTACGAGCAGTACTTC. Translation: CASSQRPADYEQYF.

This clonotype occurred a few times. The V gene is TRBV11-3, the J gene TRBJ2-1; 14 bases agree with TRBD2. In germline, CDR1 is SGHNT, CDR2 YENEEA. After removal of 1 base from V and 4 bases from J, the junction contained 3 bases not matched to a gene. The length of the CDR3 is 17 residues. CDR3 sequence (DNA): TGTGCCAGCAGCTTAGGCGGGACTAGCGGGAGTTACAATGAGCAGTTCTTC. Translating gives CASSLGGTSGSYNEQFF.